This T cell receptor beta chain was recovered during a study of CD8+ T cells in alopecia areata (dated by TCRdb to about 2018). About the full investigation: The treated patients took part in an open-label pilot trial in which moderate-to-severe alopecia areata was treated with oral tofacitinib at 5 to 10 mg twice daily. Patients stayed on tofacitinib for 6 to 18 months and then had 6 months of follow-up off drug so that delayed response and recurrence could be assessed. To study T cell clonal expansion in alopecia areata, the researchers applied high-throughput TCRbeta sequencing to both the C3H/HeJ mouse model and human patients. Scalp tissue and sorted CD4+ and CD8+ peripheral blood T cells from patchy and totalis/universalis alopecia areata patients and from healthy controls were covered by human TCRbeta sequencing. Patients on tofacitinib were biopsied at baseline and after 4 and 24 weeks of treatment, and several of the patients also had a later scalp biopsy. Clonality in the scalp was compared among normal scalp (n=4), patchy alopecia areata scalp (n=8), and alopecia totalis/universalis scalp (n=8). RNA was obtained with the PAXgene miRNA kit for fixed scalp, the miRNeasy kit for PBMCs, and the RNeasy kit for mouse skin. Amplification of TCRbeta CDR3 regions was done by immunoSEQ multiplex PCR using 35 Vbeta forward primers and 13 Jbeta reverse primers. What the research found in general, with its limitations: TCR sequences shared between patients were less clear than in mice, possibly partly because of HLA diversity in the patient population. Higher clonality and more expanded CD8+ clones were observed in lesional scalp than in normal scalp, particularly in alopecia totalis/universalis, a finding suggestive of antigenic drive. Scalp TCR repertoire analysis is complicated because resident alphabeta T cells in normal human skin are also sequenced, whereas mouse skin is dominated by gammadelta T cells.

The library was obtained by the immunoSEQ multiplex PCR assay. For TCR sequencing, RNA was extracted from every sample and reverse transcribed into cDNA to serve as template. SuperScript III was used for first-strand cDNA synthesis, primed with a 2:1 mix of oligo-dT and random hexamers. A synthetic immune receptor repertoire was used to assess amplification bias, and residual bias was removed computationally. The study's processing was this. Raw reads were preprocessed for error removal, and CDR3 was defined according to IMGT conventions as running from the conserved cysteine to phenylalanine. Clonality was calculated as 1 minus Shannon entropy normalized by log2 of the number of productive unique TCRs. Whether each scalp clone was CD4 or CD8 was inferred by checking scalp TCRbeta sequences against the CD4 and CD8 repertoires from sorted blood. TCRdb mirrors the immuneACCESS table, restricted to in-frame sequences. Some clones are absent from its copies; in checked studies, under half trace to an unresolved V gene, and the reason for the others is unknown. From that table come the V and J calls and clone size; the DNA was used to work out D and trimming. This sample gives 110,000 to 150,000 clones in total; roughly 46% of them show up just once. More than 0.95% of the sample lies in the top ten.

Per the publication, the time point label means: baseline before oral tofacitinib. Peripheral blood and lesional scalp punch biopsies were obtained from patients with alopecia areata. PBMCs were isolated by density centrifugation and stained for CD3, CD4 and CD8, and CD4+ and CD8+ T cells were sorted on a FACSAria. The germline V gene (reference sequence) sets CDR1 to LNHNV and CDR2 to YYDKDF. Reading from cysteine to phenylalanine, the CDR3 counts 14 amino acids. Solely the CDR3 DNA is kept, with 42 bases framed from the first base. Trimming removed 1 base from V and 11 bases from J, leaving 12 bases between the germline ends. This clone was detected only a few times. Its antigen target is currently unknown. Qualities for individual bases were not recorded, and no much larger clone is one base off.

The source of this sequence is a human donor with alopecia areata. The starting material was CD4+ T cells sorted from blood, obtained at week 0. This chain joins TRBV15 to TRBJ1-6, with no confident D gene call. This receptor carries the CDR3 CATSRGTPRAPLHF. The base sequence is TGTGCCACCAGCAGAGGAACCCCGCGGGCACCCCTCCACTTT.